Listed below are T cell receptor beta chains from one sample, sequenced in a study of T-cell memory formation after mild COVID-19. TCRdb fed the 5' RACE reads into MiXCR, producing one record per CDR3 protein. The data hold roughly 240,000 distinct CDR3 sequences, with 15% to 20% observed a single time. Specimen: PBMCs or a T cell subset sorted from them (not recorded which). The origin of the receptors is a man between 18 and 35 years old who had mild COVID-19 (a few samples of this study predate the infection). Cell type and time point are not known. CDR3s include the opening cysteine and the closing phenylalanine or tryptophan. Fields, in order: V gene, J gene, CDR3 length, D gene, CDR3 protein. D genes are given only for firm matches.

v_gene: TRBV7-9; j_gene: TRBJ1-3; len: 14; d_gene: -; CDR3aa: CASSRDASGNTIYF
v_gene: TRBV25-1; j_gene: TRBJ1-5; len: 16; d_gene: -; CDR3aa: CASSETASLSNQPQHF
v_gene: TRBV6-2/TRBV6-3; j_gene: TRBJ1-1; len: 15; d_gene: -; CDR3aa: CASSYYGGVQGEAFF
v_gene: TRBV27; j_gene: TRBJ1-2; len: 13; d_gene: -; CDR3aa: CASSLMGAGGYTF
v_gene: TRBV5-1; j_gene: TRBJ2-6; len: 18; d_gene: TRBD1; CDR3aa: CASSPGQGFYSGANVLTF
v_gene: TRBV7-9; j_gene: TRBJ2-1; len: 16; d_gene: -; CDR3aa: CASSSTDGIHYNEQFF
v_gene: TRBV12-3/TRBV12-4; j_gene: TRBJ2-7; len: 18; d_gene: TRBD1; CDR3aa: CASSRTGGDFLLLDEQYF
v_gene: TRBV15; j_gene: TRBJ2-5; len: 16; d_gene: -; CDR3aa: CATSGLRRGVQETQYF
v_gene: TRBV12-3/TRBV12-4; j_gene: TRBJ2-4; len: 14; d_gene: -; CDR3aa: CASSLGGGSDIQYF
v_gene: TRBV11-2; j_gene: TRBJ2-4; len: 16; d_gene: -; CDR3aa: CASSRPGGRAKNIQYF
v_gene: TRBV13; j_gene: TRBJ1-2; len: 15; d_gene: -; CDR3aa: CASSSAEGGEVGYTF
v_gene: TRBV28; j_gene: TRBJ1-1; len: 15; d_gene: -; CDR3aa: CASSLEGGVDTEAFF
v_gene: TRBV6-7; j_gene: TRBJ2-5; len: 10; d_gene: -; CDR3aa: CATTKETQYF
v_gene: TRBV7-9; j_gene: TRBJ1-1; len: 16; d_gene: -; CDR3aa: CASSGRDISPNTEAFF
v_gene: TRBV5-1; j_gene: TRBJ1-1; len: 15; d_gene: -; CDR3aa: CASSSDGLLNTEAFF
v_gene: TRBV7-2; j_gene: TRBJ1-1; len: 14; d_gene: -; CDR3aa: CASSFSETLGEAFF
v_gene: TRBV5-5; j_gene: TRBJ2-1; len: 13; d_gene: -; CDR3aa: CASLGRTYNEQFF
v_gene: TRBV7-8; j_gene: TRBJ2-5; len: 15; d_gene: TRBD1; CDR3aa: CASTPDRVPVETQYF
v_gene: TRBV5-1; j_gene: TRBJ2-3; len: 15; d_gene: TRBD1; CDR3aa: CASSGGQAYTDTQYF
v_gene: TRBV18; j_gene: TRBJ1-2; len: 16; d_gene: TRBD1; CDR3aa: CASSPSEGDRGHGYTF
v_gene: TRBV30; j_gene: TRBJ2-1; len: 14; d_gene: TRBD2; CDR3aa: CAWSPAGGWNEQFF
v_gene: TRBV9; j_gene: TRBJ2-1; len: 14; d_gene: -; CDR3aa: CASSVAPGVDEQFF
v_gene: TRBV2; j_gene: TRBJ2-7; len: 11; d_gene: -; CDR3aa: CASSKTYEQYF
v_gene: TRBV6-5; j_gene: TRBJ2-7; len: 13; d_gene: -; CDR3aa: CASSYPDRNEQYF
v_gene: TRBV6-6; j_gene: TRBJ1-5; len: 17; d_gene: TRBD1; CDR3aa: CASSSRGTGYSNQPQHF
v_gene: TRBV4-1; j_gene: TRBJ2-3; len: 14; d_gene: -; CDR3aa: CASSQEAAESTQYF
v_gene: TRBV14; j_gene: TRBJ1-1; len: 15; d_gene: -; CDR3aa: CASSQDIYIGTEAFF
v_gene: TRBV5-1; j_gene: TRBJ1-5; len: 15; d_gene: TRBD1; CDR3aa: CASSPGTGGDQPQHF
v_gene: TRBV3-2; j_gene: TRBJ2-5; len: 15; d_gene: -; CDR3aa: CASSQENAIQETQYF
v_gene: TRBV6-2/TRBV6-3; j_gene: TRBJ2-3; len: 15; d_gene: -; CDR3aa: CASASGATSTDTQYF
v_gene: TRBV14; j_gene: TRBJ2-5; len: 15; d_gene: TRBD1; CDR3aa: CASSQGGQGYETQYF
v_gene: TRBV24-1; j_gene: TRBJ2-3; len: 16; d_gene: -; CDR3aa: CATSDPGDRGQDTQYF
v_gene: TRBV7-6; j_gene: TRBJ2-1; len: 15; d_gene: TRBD2; CDR3aa: CASSSLGGFHNEQFF
v_gene: TRBV4-2; j_gene: TRBJ2-2; len: 19; d_gene: TRBD1; CDR3aa: CASSQGPGQGSALTGELFF
v_gene: TRBV18; j_gene: TRBJ2-2; len: 13; d_gene: -; CDR3aa: CASSNQGTGELFF
v_gene: TRBV5-1; j_gene: TRBJ1-1; len: 14; d_gene: -; CDR3aa: CASSLRGQGTEAFF
v_gene: TRBV7-9; j_gene: TRBJ2-5; len: 15; d_gene: -; CDR3aa: CASSLALSPLETQYF
v_gene: TRBV27; j_gene: TRBJ2-7; len: 14; d_gene: TRBD1; CDR3aa: CASSPRQGAYEQYF
v_gene: TRBV7-9; j_gene: TRBJ2-4; len: 14; d_gene: -; CDR3aa: CASSTTGTKNIQYF
v_gene: TRBV6-5; j_gene: TRBJ1-2; len: 15; d_gene: -; CDR3aa: CASSTGGRYSHGYTF
v_gene: TRBV6-6; j_gene: TRBJ2-3; len: 10; d_gene: -; CDR3aa: CASRSDTQYF
v_gene: TRBV4-1; j_gene: TRBJ2-5; len: 18; d_gene: -; CDR3aa: CASSQEGSFSTDQETQYF
v_gene: TRBV5-5; j_gene: TRBJ1-2; len: 14; d_gene: -; CDR3aa: CASSPAGGNYGYTF
v_gene: TRBV5-1; j_gene: TRBJ2-5; len: 17; d_gene: TRBD2; CDR3aa: CASSWTVAGGPGETQYF
v_gene: TRBV20-1; j_gene: TRBJ1-1; len: 12; d_gene: -; CDR3aa: CSAWRGNTEAFF
v_gene: TRBV20-1; j_gene: TRBJ1-2; len: 14; d_gene: TRBD1; CDR3aa: CSTWRGQRTGGYTF
v_gene: TRBV29-1; j_gene: TRBJ1-1; len: 14; d_gene: TRBD1; CDR3aa: CSGEGTGTATEAFF
v_gene: TRBV25-1; j_gene: TRBJ1-1; len: 15; d_gene: -; CDR3aa: CASSDNGGAGTEAFF
v_gene: TRBV6-2/TRBV6-3; j_gene: TRBJ2-6; len: 15; d_gene: -; CDR3aa: CASSLQGLGANVLTF
v_gene: TRBV7-2; j_gene: TRBJ1-4; len: 14; d_gene: -; CDR3aa: CASSPNRAGEKLFF
v_gene: TRBV28; j_gene: TRBJ2-3; len: 17; d_gene: TRBD2; CDR3aa: CASSLYGERGLADTQYF
v_gene: TRBV20-1; j_gene: TRBJ2-3; len: 13; d_gene: -; CDR3aa: CSARGSSRDTQYF
v_gene: TRBV7-3; j_gene: TRBJ1-1; len: 13; d_gene: -; CDR3aa: CASSSGQSEEAFF
v_gene: TRBV7-9; j_gene: TRBJ1-1; len: 15; d_gene: -; CDR3aa: CASSSRGSLVTEAFF
v_gene: TRBV6-5; j_gene: TRBJ1-6; len: 16; d_gene: TRBD1; CDR3aa: CASALVLGQGKSPLHF
v_gene: TRBV5-1; j_gene: TRBJ1-1; len: 12; d_gene: -; CDR3aa: CASSLQPTEAFF
v_gene: TRBV6-5; j_gene: TRBJ1-2; len: 14; d_gene: TRBD1; CDR3aa: CASSGQGNYYGYTF
v_gene: TRBV6-2/TRBV6-3; j_gene: TRBJ2-1; len: 13; d_gene: -; CDR3aa: CASKGTTYNEQFF
v_gene: TRBV4-1; j_gene: TRBJ1-1; len: 14; d_gene: TRBD1; CDR3aa: CASSQEEGATEAFF
v_gene: TRBV2; j_gene: TRBJ1-1; len: 13; d_gene: -; CDR3aa: CASRMVSSTEAFF